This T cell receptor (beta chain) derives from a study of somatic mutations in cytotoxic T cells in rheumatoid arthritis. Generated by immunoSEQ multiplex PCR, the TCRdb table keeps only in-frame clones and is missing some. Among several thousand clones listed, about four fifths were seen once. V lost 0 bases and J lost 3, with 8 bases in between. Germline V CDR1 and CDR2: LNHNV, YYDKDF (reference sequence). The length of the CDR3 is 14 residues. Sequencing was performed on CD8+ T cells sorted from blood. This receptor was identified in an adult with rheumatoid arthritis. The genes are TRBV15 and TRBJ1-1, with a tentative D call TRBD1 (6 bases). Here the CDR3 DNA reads TGTGCCACCAGCAGAGATGCAGGGGACACTGAAGCTTTCTTT. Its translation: CATSRDAGDTEAFF. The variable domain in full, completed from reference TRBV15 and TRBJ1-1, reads DAMVIQNPRYQVTQFGKPVTLSCSQTLNHNVMYWYQQKSSQAPKLLFHYYDKDFNNEADTPDNFQSRRPNTSFCFLDIRSPGLGDTAMYLCATSRDAGDTEAFFGQGTRLTVV.